This T cell receptor (beta chain) was sequenced in a study of memory CD4+ T cells and cytomegalovirus serostatus (dated by TCRdb to about 2019). For the wider study: The cohort comprised 33 healthy Belgian adults, 9 CMV seropositive and some 24 CMV seronegative. CD4+ memory TCRbeta repertoires of a Belgian cohort with known cytomegalovirus serostatus were sequenced in order to replicate a published TCR-based CMV serostatus classifier.

The Quick-DNA Microprep Kit was used to extract genomic DNA from the sorted cells. Amplification of TCRbeta DNA was done with the immunoSEQ hsTCRbeta kit, following the protocol from the manufacturer. TCRbeta libraries were sequenced on an Illumina MiSeq instrument. The study's own analysis went as follows. After out-of-frame sequences were removed, 2,204,828 distinct TCRbeta sequences remained, averaging around 66,000 per individual. Two values were used to score each individual: the count of about 160 previously reported CMV-associated TCRbeta sequences and the total count of productive distinct TCRbeta sequences. A beta-binomial model was reimplemented in Python, and scikit-learn random forests with default parameters were trained on US cohort data. Classifier performance on the Belgian cohort was summarized as median AUC with percentile confidence intervals calculated over 10,000 bootstrap iterations. TCRdb provides this immuneACCESS table in a form limited to in-frame rearrangements. Some clones are lacking; in checked studies, under half of them reflect an unresolved V gene, and why the rest are absent is not known. V, J and clone size are those of that table, while D and trimming were read from the DNA. Here the sample has over 40,000 clones; 74% occur a single time. The ten largest clones take up 1.2% of the sample.

Single viable CD3+CD4+CD8-CD45RO+ cells were sorted as memory CD4+ T cells on a FACSAria II. CMV serostatus was determined using a Roche Elecsys assay that detects serum IgG against CMV pp150, pp28, p38 and p52. Once the samples were thawed, total CD4+ T cells were enriched through positive selection using CD4 magnetic microbeads. The samples came from a different study that was designed specifically to examine the CD4+ T cell memory repertoire. Peripheral blood mononuclear cells were isolated and cryopreserved according to standard operating procedures, and serum was stored at -80 degrees C. Staining used CD3-PerCP (BW264/56), CD4-APC (RPA-T4), CD45RO-PE (UCHT1) and CD8-Pacific Orange (3B5) antibodies, with Sytox blue excluding non-viable cells. As to this clone: Its antigen is not yet known. The record has no base qualities; no much larger clone is one base away.

What the authors observed across the whole study: For CMV serostatus prediction, a median bootstrapped AUC of approximately 0.95 was reached with the original framework, and a median bootstrapped AUC of roughly 0.89 was reached with a US-trained random forest. The results were read as suggesting that the CMV-associated TCR signature is, for the most part, present in the CD4+ memory repertoire. On the Belgian cohort, the classifier built on the original framework reached a median bootstrapped AUC of almost 0.96, with a 95% CI of 0.76-1.00. Among the 150 to 200 previously reported CMV-associated TCRbeta sequences, 65 to 85 showed up in the CD4+ memory repertoires, with each one found in between one and five individuals. Only CD4+CD45RO+ memory cells were sequenced, in contrast to the original study, which included naive and memory CD4+ and CD8+ populations.

The origin of this receptor is an adult in good health and CMV-seropositive. Input material: memory CD4+ T cells from blood.

In nucleotides, the sequence is TGTGCCAGCAGCTTGGGACAGGACACTGAAGCTTTCTTT. The resulting protein is CASSLGQDTEAFF. The rearranged chain carries TRBV11-3 and TRBJ1-1; 8 central nucleotides agree with TRBD1. Taken from cysteine to phenylalanine, the CDR3 has 13 residues. Solely the CDR3 DNA is kept, with 39 bases framed from the first base. For this chain, trimming is 3 bases at the V end and 3 bases at the J end, and the number of junction bases without a gene match is 0. Based on the germline V gene, the CDR1 and CDR2 sequences are SGHNT and YENEEA. With the rest looked up from the reference TRBV11-3 and TRBJ1-1 genes rather than sequenced, the full variable domain is EAGVVQSPRYKIIEKKQPVAFWCNPISGHNTLYWYLQNLGQGPELLIRYENEEAVDDSQLPKDRFSAERLKGVDSTLKIQPAELGDSAVYLCASSLGQDTEAFFGQGTRLTVV.